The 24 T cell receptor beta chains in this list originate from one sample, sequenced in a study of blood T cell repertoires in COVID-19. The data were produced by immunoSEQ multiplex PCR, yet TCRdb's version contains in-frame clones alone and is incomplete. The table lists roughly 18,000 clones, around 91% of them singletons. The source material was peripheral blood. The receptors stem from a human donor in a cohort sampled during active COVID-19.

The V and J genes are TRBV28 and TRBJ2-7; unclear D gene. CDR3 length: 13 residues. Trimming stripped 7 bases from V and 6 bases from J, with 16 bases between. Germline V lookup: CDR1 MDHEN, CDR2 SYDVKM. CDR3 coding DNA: TGTGCCAGCACGGAGCCGCATACTCGCGAGCAGTACTTC. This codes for CASTEPHTREQYF.

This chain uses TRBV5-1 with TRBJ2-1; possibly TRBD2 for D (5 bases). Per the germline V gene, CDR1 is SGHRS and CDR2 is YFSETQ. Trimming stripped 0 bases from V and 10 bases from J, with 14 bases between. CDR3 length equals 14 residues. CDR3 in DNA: TGCGCCAGCAGCTTGGCTAGCAGCATTCCGGAGCAGTTCTTC. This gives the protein CASSLASSIPEQFF.

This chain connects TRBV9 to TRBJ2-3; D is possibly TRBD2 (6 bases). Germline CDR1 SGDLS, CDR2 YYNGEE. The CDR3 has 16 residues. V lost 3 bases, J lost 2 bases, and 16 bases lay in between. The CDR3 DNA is TGTGCCAGCAGCGCCGCCCTAGCGTCCTACACAGATACGCAGTATTTT. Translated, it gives CASSAALASYTDTQYF.

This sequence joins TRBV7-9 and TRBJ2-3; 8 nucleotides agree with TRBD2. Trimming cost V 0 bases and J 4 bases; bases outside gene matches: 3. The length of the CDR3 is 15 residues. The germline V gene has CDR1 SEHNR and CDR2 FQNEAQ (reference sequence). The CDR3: CASSLASGMADTQYF. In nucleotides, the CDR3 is TGTGCCAGCAGCTTAGCTAGCGGGATGGCAGATACGCAGTATTTT.

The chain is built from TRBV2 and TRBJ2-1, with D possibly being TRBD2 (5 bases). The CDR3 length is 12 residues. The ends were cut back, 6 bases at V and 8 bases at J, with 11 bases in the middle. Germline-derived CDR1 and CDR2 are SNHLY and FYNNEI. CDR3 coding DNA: TGTGCCAGCAGCGTGGGTAGCGATGAGCAGTTCTTC. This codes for CASSVGSDEQFF.

The CDR3 DNA reads TGTGCCAGTAGTCCTAGGACAGGGGGCCCCTACGAGCAGTACTTC. This sequence encodes CASSPRTGGPYEQYF. The chain combines TRBV19 with TRBJ2-7; 11 bases map to TRBD1. Per the germline V gene, CDR1 is LNHDA and CDR2 is SQIVND (reference sequence). CDR3 size: 15 residues. Losses at the gene ends were 5 bases for V and 2 bases for J; bases not matched to a gene: 5. The complete variable domain, with remaining parts taken from reference TRBV19 and TRBJ2-7, reads DGGITQSPKYLFRKEGQNVTLSCEQNLNHDAMYWYRQDPGQGLRLIYYSQIVNDFQKGDIAEGYSVSREKKESFPLTVTSAQKNPTAFYLCASSPRTGGPYEQYFGPGTRLTVT.

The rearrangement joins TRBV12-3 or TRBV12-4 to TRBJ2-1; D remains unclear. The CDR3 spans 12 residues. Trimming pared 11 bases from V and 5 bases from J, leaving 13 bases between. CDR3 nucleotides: TGTGCCTGTCAAGACTGGAACAATGAGCAGTTCTTC. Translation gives CACQDWNNEQFF.

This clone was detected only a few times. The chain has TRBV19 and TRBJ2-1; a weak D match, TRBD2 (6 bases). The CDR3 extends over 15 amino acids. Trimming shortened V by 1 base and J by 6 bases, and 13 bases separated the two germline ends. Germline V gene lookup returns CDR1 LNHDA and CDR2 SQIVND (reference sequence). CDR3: CASSIVGSGTNEQFF. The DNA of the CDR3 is TGTGCCAGTAGTATAGTGGGTAGCGGAACCAATGAGCAGTTCTTC.

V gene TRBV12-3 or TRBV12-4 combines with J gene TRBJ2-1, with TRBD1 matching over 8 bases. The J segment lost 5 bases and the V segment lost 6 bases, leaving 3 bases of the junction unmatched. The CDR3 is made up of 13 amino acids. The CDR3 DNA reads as TGTGCCAGCAGCAACAGGGGGGACAATGAGCAGTTCTTC. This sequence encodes CASSNRGDNEQFF.

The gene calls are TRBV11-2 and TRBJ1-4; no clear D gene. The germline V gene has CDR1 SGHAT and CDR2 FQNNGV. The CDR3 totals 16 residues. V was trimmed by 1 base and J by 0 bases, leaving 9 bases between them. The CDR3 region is CASSLAGLSTNEKLFF. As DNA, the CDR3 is TGTGCCAGCAGCTTAGCGGGATTATCAACTAATGAAAAACTGTTTTTT.

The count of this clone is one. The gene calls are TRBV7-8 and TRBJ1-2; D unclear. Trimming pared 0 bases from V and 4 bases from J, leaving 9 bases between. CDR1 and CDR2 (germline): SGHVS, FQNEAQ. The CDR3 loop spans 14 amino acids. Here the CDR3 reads CASSLALQAYGYTF. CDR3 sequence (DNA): TGTGCCAGCAGCTTAGCACTCCAGGCCTATGGCTACACCTTC.

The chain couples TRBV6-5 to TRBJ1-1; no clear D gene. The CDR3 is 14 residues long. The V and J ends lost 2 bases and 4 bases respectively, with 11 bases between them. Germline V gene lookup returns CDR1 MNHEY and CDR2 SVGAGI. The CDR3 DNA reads TGTGCCAGCAGTTACGTCGCGGGGATCACTGAAGCTTTCTTT. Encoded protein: CASSYVAGITEAFF.

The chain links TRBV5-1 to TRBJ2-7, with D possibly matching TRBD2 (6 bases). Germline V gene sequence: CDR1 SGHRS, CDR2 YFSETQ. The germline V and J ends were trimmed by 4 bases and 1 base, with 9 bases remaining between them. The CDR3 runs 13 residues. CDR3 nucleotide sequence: TGCGCCAGCAGCCGGGACTTGTCCTACGAGCAGTACTTC. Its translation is CASSRDLSYEQYF.

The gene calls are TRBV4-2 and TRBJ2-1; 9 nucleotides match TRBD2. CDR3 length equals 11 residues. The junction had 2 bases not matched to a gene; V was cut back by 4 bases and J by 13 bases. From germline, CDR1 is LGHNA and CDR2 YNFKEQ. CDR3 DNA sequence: TGTGCCAGCAGCCTAGCGGGGGAACAGTTCTTC. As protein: CASSLAGEQFF.

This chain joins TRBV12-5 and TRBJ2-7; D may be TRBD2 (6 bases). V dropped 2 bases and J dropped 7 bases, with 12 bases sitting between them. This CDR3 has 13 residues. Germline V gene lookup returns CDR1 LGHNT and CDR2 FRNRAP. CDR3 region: CASGLSGGSEQYF. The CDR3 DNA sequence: TGTGCTAGTGGTTTGAGTGGGGGGTCAGAGCAGTACTTC. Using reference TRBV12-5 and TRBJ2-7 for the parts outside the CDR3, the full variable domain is DARVTQTPRHKVTEMGQEVTMRCQPILGHNTVFWYRQTMMQGLELLAYFRNRAPLDDSGMPKDRFSAEMPDATLATLKIQPSEPRDSAVYFCASGLSGGSEQYFGPGTRLTVT.

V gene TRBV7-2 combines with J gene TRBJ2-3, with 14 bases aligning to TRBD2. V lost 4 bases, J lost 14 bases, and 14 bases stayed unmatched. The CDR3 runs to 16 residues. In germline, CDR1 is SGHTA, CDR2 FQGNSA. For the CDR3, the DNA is TGTGCCAGCAGCTCCCCCGGACTAGCGGGGGGCGGGGTCCTGTATTTT. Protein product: CASSSPGLAGGGVLYF.

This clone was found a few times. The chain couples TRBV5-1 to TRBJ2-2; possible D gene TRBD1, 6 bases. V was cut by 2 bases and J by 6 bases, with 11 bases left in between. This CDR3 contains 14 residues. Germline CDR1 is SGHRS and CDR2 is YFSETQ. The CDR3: CASSFTGTAGELFF. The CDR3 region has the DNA TGCGCCAGCAGCTTCACAGGGACGGCCGGGGAGCTGTTTTTT. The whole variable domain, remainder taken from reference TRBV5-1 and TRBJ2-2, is KAGVTQTPRYLIKTRGQQVTLSCSPISGHRSVSWYQQTPGQGLQFLFEYFSETQRNKGNFPGRFSGRQFSNSRSEMNVSTLELGDSALYLCASSFTGTAGELFFGEGSRLTVL.

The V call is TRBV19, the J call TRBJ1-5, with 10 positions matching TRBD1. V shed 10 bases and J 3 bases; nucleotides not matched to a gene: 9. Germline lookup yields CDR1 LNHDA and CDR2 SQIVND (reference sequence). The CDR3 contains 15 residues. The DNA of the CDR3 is TGTGCCACCTTGGCCGACAGGGGGCTCAATCAGCCCCAGCATTTT. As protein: CATLADRGLNQPQHF.

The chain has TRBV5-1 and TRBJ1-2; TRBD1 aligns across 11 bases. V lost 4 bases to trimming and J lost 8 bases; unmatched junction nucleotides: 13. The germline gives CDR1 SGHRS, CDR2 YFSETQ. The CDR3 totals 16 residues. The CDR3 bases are TGCGCCAGCAGCCGGATAGGGACAGGGGGAGAGAGGGGCTACACCTTC. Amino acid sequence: CASSRIGTGGERGYTF.

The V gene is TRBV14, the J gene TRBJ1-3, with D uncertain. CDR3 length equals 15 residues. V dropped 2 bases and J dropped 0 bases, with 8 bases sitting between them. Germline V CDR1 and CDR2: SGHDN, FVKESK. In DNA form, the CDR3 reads TGTGCCAGCAGCCAATTACATTCCTCTGGAAACACCATATATTTT. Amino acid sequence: CASSQLHSSGNTIYF.

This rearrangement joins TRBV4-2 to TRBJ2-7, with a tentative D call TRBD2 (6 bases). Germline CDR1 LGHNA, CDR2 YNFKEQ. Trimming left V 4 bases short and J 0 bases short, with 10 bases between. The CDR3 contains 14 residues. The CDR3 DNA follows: TGTGCCAGCAGCCCGAGCGGGTTCTCCTACGAGCAGTACTTC. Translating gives CASSPSGFSYEQYF.

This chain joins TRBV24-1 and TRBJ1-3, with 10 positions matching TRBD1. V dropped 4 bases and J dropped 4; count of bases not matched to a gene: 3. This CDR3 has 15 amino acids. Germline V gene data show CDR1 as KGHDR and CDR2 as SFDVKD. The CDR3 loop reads CATSDPGQGGNTIYF. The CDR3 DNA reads TGTGCCACCAGTGACCCGGGACAGGGGGGAAACACCATATATTTT.

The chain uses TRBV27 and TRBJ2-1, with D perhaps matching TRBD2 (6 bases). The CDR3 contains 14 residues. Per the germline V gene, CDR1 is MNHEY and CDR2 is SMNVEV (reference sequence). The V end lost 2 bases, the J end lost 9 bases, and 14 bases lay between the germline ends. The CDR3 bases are TGTGCCAGCAGTTTAAGACTAGTCGGTTCTGAGCAGTTCTTC. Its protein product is CASSLRLVGSEQFF.

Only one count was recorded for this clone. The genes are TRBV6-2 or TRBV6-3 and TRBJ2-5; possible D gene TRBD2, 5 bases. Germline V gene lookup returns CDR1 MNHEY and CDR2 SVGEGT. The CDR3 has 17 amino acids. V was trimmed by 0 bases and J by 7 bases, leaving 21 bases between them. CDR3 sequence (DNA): TGTGCCAGCAGTTACTCAGTACTTACTAGTGGCGGGCGGACCCAGTACTTC. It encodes CASSYSVLTSGGRTQYF.